This entry lists 23 T cell receptor beta chains sequenced from one sample in a study of OX40 agonist ivuxolimab in advanced cancers. Only in-frame clones appear in the TCRdb table, and some are missing; sequencing was by immunoSEQ multiplex PCR. Seen here are 100,000 to 120,000 clones, roughly 89% observed once, and the top ten hold about 0.25%. Sequencing used CD4+ or CD8+ T cells sorted from blood, obtained in a trial of the OX40 agonist ivuxolimab. The receptor set was obtained from an adult with an advanced solid tumor such as melanoma, head and neck, liver or kidney cancer.

V and J are TRBV7-2 and TRBJ2-7, with D perhaps matching TRBD1 or TRBD2 (5 bases each). The CDR3 covers 15 residues. Germline V gene data show CDR1 as SGHTA and CDR2 as FQGNSA. The V end lost 5 bases, the J end lost 2 bases, and 16 bases lay between the germline ends. CDR3 loop: CASSKGRVHTYEQYF. In nucleotides, the CDR3 is TGTGCCAGCAGCAAGGGGCGGGTGCATACCTACGAGCAGTACTTC.

The V gene is TRBV7-8, the J gene TRBJ2-3, with D possibly TRBD1 on 5 matching bases. Germline V gene sequence: CDR1 SGHVS, CDR2 FQNEAQ. The CDR3 spans 15 residues. The germline V and J ends were trimmed by 4 bases and 2 bases, with 13 bases remaining between them. The CDR3: CASSSRQSVTDTQYF. The CDR3 coding sequence is TGTGCCAGCAGCTCGCGACAGTCCGTCACAGATACGCAGTATTTT.

The CDR3 DNA follows: TGTGCCAGCAGCGGACAGGGTGGCCCCTACGAGCAGTACTTC. Protein: CASSGQGGPYEQYF. The chain carries TRBV7-2 and TRBJ2-7; 8 bases fit TRBD1. This CDR3 is built from 14 residues. V lost 5 bases and J lost 2; bases outside the gene matches: 5. The germline CDR1 and CDR2 sequences are SGHTA and FQGNSA.

DNA of the CDR3: TGTGCCAGCAGTGAATGGGGGGGCCTGGACACTGAAGCTTTCTTT. This codes for CASSEWGGLDTEAFF. The rearrangement uses TRBV25-1 and TRBJ1-1, with D perhaps matching TRBD1 (6 bases). Deletions cut 1 base from V and 3 bases from J, with 12 bases between. Germline V lookup: CDR1 MGHDK, CDR2 SYGVNS. The CDR3 contains 15 residues. Variable domain in full (rest from reference TRBV25-1 and TRBJ1-1): EADIYQTPRYLVIGTGKKITLECSQTMGHDKMYWYQQDPGMELHLIHYSYGVNSTEKGDLSSESTVSRIRTEHFPLTLESARPSHTSQYLCASSEWGGLDTEAFFGQGTRLTVV.

The rearrangement links TRBV7-8 to TRBJ2-5, with a weak D call TRBD1 (5 bases). The V and J ends lost 1 base and 2 bases respectively, with 8 bases between them. Germline V CDR1 and CDR2: SGHVS, FQNEAQ. This CDR3 spans 14 amino acids. The CDR3 DNA is TGTGCCAGCAGCTTAGACCCAGGGCAAGAGACCCAGTACTTC. It specifies CASSLDPGQETQYF.

This clone has a single count. This rearrangement joins TRBV11-3 to TRBJ1-1; D not resolved. V was cut by 5 bases and J by 5 bases, with 18 bases left in between. Germline V lookup: CDR1 SGHNT, CDR2 YENEEA. The CDR3 has 15 amino acids. CDR3 loop: CASSIDEAAGTEAFF. CDR3 sequence (DNA): TGTGCCAGCAGCATCGACGAGGCGGCGGGGACTGAAGCTTTCTTT.

The V and J genes are TRBV6-1 and TRBJ2-3; D is uncertain. V lost 2 bases to trimming and J lost 4 bases, with 16 bases between them. The CDR3 totals 16 residues. The germline CDR1 and CDR2 sequences are MNHNS and SASEGT. Written as DNA, the CDR3 is TGTGCCAGCAGTGAAAACCGGGCCTTGGGATCAGATACGCAGTATTTT. Its protein product is CASSENRALGSDTQYF.

This clone was counted once. The rearrangement links TRBV7-2 to TRBJ2-4, with TRBD2 matching 11 bases. CDR3 length: 14 residues. The germline V gene encodes CDR1 SGHTA and CDR2 FQGNSA. With 8 bases clipped from V and 7 bases from J, the junction kept 7 bases outside the gene matches. CDR3 sequence: CASRFSGGANIQYF. The CDR3 nucleotides read TGTGCCAGCCGATTTAGCGGGGGGGCGAACATTCAGTACTTC.

V gene TRBV20-1 combines with J gene TRBJ2-3; no firm D call. Germline V CDR1 and CDR2: DFQATT, SNEGSKA (reference sequence). The CDR3 contains 11 residues. Trimming took off 2 bases at V and 6 bases at J, with 6 bases between the two ends. DNA of the CDR3: TGCAGTGCTAGACCGTGGGATACGCAGTATTTT. This gives the protein CSARPWDTQYF.

This sequence joins TRBV11-3 and TRBJ2-2, with TRBD2 as a possible D gene (6 bases). The CDR3 has 16 amino acids. V was clipped by 2 bases and J by 1 base, with 11 bases between them. Germline CDR1 is SGHNT and CDR2 is YENEEA. The DNA for the CDR3 is TGTGCCAGCAGCTTAATCTCCGGGGGGAACACCGGGGAGCTGTTTTTT. As protein: CASSLISGGNTGELFF. The full variable domain, with the rest looked up from reference TRBV11-3 and TRBJ2-2, is EAGVVQSPRYKIIEKKQPVAFWCNPISGHNTLYWYLQNLGQGPELLIRYENEEAVDDSQLPKDRFSAERLKGVDSTLKIQPAELGDSAVYLCASSLISGGNTGELFFGEGSRLTVL.

The chain joins TRBV19 to TRBJ2-3, with 7 bases that match TRBD2. J was trimmed by 0 bases and V by 3 bases; bases with no gene match: 6. This CDR3 is 16 amino acids long. Germline V gene lookup returns CDR1 LNHDA and CDR2 SQIVND (reference sequence). In DNA form, the CDR3 reads TGTGCCAGTAGTATGAGAGACGGGAGGAGCACAGATACGCAGTATTTT. Its translation: CASSMRDGRSTDTQYF.

This chain links TRBV4-1 with TRBJ1-3; perhaps TRBD1 as D (5 bases). Looked up from germline, CDR1 is MGHRA and CDR2 is YSYEKL. This CDR3 spans 16 amino acids. V was shortened by 1 base and J by 1 base, with 11 bases between the two germline ends. CDR3 loop: CASSQGRAKSGNTIYF. The CDR3 DNA reads as TGCGCCAGCAGCCAAGGCAGGGCCAAGTCTGGAAACACCATATATTTT.

The V call is TRBV10-3, the J call TRBJ2-1, with 13 bases aligning to TRBD2. Germline V gene data show CDR1 as ENHRY and CDR2 as SYGVKD. With 2 bases clipped from V and 5 bases from J, the junction kept 9 bases outside the gene matches. The CDR3 is 18 residues long. The CDR3 reads CAISEPLGLAGEDNEQFF. Written as DNA, the CDR3 is TGTGCCATCAGTGAGCCCCTCGGACTAGCGGGAGAGGACAATGAGCAGTTCTTC.

The chain has TRBV29-1 and TRBJ1-1; D is unresolved. With 3 bases removed from V and 0 bases from J, the gap between germline ends came to 8 bases. CDR1 is SQVTM, CDR2 ANQGSEA, per germline. CDR3 length equals 13 residues. This CDR3 is CSVDRTMNTEAFF. CDR3 bases: TGCAGCGTTGATAGAACCATGAACACTGAAGCTTTCTTT.

This chain connects TRBV5-1 to TRBJ1-3, with 12 positions matching TRBD1. With 5 bases clipped from V and 7 bases from J, the junction kept 10 bases outside the gene matches. In germline, CDR1 is SGHRS, CDR2 YFSETQ. This CDR3 is built from 16 residues. The CDR3 DNA follows: TGCGCCAGCAGTAATAGGCCGGGACAGGGGGCCAACACCATATATTTT. It translates to CASSNRPGQGANTIYF.

This clone occurred once. The chain employs TRBV11-2 and TRBJ2-3; tentatively, D is TRBD1 or TRBD2 (5 bases each). Germline V CDR1 and CDR2: SGHAT, FQNNGV. V was trimmed by 5 bases and J by 5 bases, leaving 17 bases between them. The CDR3 contains 15 residues. The CDR3 region is CASSRSPGTIDTQYF. CDR3 DNA: TGTGCCAGCAGCCGATCCCCCGGGACCATAGATACGCAGTATTTT.

This chain uses TRBV19 with TRBJ1-2, with 7 bases matching TRBD1. J gave up 5 bases and V 4 bases, and 4 bases lay outside the gene matches. The CDR3 is 13 amino acids. Germline lookup yields CDR1 LNHDA and CDR2 SQIVND (reference sequence). The CDR3 is CASSTGQTYGYTF. CDR3 nucleotide sequence: TGTGCCAGTAGTACGGGACAGACATATGGCTACACCTTC.

The count of this clone is one. The V and J genes are TRBV4-3 and TRBJ2-1; possibly TRBD2 for D (5 bases). With 1 base removed from V and 10 bases from J, the gap between germline ends came to 17 bases. This CDR3 contains 15 residues. Germline V CDR1 and CDR2: LGHNA, YSLEER. CDR3 nucleotides: TGCGCCAGCAGCCAAGGCGCAGCAGGAGGCCGGGAGCAGTTCTTC. This codes for CASSQGAAGGREQFF.

The chain uses TRBV28 and TRBJ2-1, with D possibly being TRBD2 (6 bases). Germline V CDR1 and CDR2: MDHEN, SYDVKM. V lost 6 bases and J lost 0, with 12 bases in between. The CDR3 has 15 residues. The DNA for the CDR3 is TGTGCCAGCAGCGTGGCGGGGAGCTCCTACAATGAGCAGTTCTTC. Translated: CASSVAGSSYNEQFF.

V gene TRBV6-5 combines with J gene TRBJ2-7, with D perhaps TRBD2 (5 bases). Germline V lookup: CDR1 MNHEY, CDR2 SVGAGI. V lost 0 bases, J lost 7 bases, and 13 bases lay in between. CDR3 length: 14 residues. This chain's CDR3 is CASSYSRTRREQYF. The CDR3 DNA reads as TGTGCCAGCAGTTACTCGAGGACGAGGAGGGAGCAGTACTTC.

The CDR3 nucleotides are TGTGCCAGTAGTATAGGAGAGGGGGTGGGAAACACTGAAGCTTTCTTT. This sequence encodes CASSIGEGVGNTEAFF. The chain carries TRBV19 and TRBJ1-1; a possible D gene is TRBD1 (6 bases). CDR1 and CDR2 (germline): LNHDA, SQIVND (reference sequence). Between the trimmed V and J ends, which lost 1 base and 2 bases, there was a span of 14 bases. The CDR3 covers 16 residues.

The chain combines TRBV5-1 with TRBJ1-2, with D possibly being TRBD1 (6 bases). CDR3 length: 13 amino acids. Trimming stripped 3 bases from V and 3 bases from J, with 9 bases between. CDR1 is SGHRS, CDR2 YFSETQ, per germline. CDR3 in amino acids: CASSSDRYYGYTF. The DNA of the CDR3 is TGCGCCAGCAGCTCGGACAGATACTATGGCTACACCTTC.

This clone was detected only once. The chain couples TRBV10-3 to TRBJ1-1; 8 nucleotides match TRBD1. The CDR3 is 13 residues long. J gave up 6 bases and V 6 bases, and 6 bases lay outside the gene matches. CDR1 ENHRY and CDR2 SYGVKD come from the germline V gene. The CDR3 bases are TGTGCCATCAGAGGGACAGGCCCGGCTGAAGCTTTCTTT. Translating gives CAIRGTGPAEAFF.